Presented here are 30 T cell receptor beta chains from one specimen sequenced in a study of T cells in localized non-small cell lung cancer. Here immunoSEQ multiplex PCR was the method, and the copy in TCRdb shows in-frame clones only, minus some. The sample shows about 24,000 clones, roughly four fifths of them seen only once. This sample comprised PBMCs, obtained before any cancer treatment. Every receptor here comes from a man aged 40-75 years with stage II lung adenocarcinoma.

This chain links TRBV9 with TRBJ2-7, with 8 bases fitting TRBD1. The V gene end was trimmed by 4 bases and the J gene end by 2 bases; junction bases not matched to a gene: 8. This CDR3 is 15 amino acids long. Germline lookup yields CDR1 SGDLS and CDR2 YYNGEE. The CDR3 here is CASSLNGQGPYEQYF. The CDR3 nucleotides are TGTGCCAGCAGCCTTAATGGACAGGGCCCCTACGAGCAGTACTTC.

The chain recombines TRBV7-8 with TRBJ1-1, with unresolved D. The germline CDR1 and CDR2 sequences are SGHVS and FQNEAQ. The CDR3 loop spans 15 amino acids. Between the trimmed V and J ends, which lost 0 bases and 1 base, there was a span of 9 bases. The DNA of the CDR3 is TGTGCCAGCAGCTTAGCAGGAGGACCGAACACTGAAGCTTTCTTT. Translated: CASSLAGGPNTEAFF. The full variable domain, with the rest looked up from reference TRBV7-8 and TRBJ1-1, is GAGVSQSPRYKVAKRGQDVALRCDPISGHVSLFWYQQALGQGPEFLTYFQNEAQLDKSGLPSDRFFAERPEGSVSTLKIQRTQQEDSAVYLCASSLAGGPNTEAFFGQGTRLTVV.

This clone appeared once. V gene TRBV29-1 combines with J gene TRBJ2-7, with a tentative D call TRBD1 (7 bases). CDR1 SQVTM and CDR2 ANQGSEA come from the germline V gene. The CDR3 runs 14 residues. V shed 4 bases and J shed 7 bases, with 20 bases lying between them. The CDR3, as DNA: TGCAGCGTTGGAGGGGCAGGGGGGTTAGGGGAGCAGTACTTC. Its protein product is CSVGGAGGLGEQYF.

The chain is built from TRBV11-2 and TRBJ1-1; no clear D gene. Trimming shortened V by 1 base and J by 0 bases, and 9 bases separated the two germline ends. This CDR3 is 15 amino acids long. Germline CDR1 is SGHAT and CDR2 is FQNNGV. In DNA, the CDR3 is TGTGCCAGCAGCTTAGGGAGGGTAGTGAACACTGAAGCTTTCTTT. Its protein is CASSLGRVVNTEAFF.

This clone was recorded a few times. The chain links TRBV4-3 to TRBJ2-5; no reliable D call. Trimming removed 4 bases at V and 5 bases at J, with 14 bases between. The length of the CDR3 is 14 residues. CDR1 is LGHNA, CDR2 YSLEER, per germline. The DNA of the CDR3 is TGCGCCAGCAGCCGACTGGGCTCGGCGGAGACCCAGTACTTC. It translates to CASSRLGSAETQYF.

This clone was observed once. The CDR3 loop is CASSPRGGSRNTEAFF. CDR3 nucleotide sequence: TGTGCCAGCAGCCCACGGGGGGGTTCTAGGAACACTGAAGCTTTCTTT. This chain joins TRBV7-2 and TRBJ1-1; maybe TRBD1 (5 bases). Germline V gives CDR1 SGHTA, CDR2 FQGNSA. The CDR3 contains 16 residues. With 5 bases removed from V and 1 base from J, the gap between germline ends came to 17 bases.

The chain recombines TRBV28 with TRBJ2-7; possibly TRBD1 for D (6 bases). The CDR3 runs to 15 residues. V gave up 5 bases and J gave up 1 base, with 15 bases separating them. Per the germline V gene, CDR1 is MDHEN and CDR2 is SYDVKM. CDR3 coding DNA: TGTGCCAGCAGTCCACAGGGTCCTGGGTCCTACGAGCAGTACTTC. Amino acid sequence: CASSPQGPGSYEQYF.

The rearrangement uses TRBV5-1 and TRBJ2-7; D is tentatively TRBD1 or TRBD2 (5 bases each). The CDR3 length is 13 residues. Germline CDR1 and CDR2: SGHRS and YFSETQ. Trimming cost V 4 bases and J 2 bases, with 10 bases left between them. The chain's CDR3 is CASSGGLTYEQYF. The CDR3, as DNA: TGCGCCAGCAGCGGGGGTCTTACCTACGAGCAGTACTTC.

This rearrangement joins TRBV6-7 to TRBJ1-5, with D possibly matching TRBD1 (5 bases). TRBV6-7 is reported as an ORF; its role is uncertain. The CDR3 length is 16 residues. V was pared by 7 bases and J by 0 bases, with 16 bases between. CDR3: CASTQRGPYSNQPQHF. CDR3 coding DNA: TGTGCCAGCACCCAGAGGGGACCTTATAGCAATCAGCCCCAGCATTTT.

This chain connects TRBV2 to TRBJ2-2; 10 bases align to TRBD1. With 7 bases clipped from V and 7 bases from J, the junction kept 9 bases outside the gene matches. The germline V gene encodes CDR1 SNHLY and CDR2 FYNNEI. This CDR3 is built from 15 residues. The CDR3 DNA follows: TGTGCCAGCATACCCGACAGGGGGCTTATCGGGGAGCTGTTTTTT. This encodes CASIPDRGLIGELFF.

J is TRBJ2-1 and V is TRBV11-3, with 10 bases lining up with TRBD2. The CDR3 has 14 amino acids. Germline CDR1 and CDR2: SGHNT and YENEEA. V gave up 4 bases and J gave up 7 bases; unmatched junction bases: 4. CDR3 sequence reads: CASSSLAGPNEQFF. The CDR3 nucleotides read TGTGCCAGCAGCTCACTAGCGGGACCTAATGAGCAGTTCTTC. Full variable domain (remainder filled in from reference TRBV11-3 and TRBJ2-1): EAGVVQSPRYKIIEKKQPVAFWCNPISGHNTLYWYLQNLGQGPELLIRYENEEAVDDSQLPKDRFSAERLKGVDSTLKIQPAELGDSAVYLCASSSLAGPNEQFFGPGTRLTVL.

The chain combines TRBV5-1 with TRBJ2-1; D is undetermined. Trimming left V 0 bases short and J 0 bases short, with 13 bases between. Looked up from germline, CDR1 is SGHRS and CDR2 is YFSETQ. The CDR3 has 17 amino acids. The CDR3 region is CASSLAPKTGSYNEQFF. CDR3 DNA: TGCGCCAGCAGCTTGGCACCGAAGACCGGCTCCTACAATGAGCAGTTCTTC.

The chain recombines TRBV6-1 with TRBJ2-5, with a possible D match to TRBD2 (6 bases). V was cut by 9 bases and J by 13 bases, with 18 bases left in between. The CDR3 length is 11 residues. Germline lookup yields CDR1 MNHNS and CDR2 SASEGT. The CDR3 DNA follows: TGTGCCAGTCGTGAATCTACTAGCTGGTACTTC. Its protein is CASRESTSWYF.

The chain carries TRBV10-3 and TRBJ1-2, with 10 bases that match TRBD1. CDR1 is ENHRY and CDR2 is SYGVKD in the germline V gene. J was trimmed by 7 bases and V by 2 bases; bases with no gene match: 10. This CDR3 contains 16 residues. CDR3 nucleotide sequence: TGTGCCATCAGTGAGCCCGGAGCCGGGACAGGGGTTGGCTACACCTTC. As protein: CAISEPGAGTGVGYTF.

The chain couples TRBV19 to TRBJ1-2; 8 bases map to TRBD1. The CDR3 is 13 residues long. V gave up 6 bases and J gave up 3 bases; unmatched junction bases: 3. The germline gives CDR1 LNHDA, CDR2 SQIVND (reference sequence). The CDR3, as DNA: TGTGCCAGTAGACCACAGGGGGACTATGGCTACACCTTC. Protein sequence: CASRPQGDYGYTF. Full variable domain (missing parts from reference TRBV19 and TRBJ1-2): DGGITQSPKYLFRKEGQNVTLSCEQNLNHDAMYWYRQDPGQGLRLIYYSQIVNDFQKGDIAEGYSVSREKKESFPLTVTSAQKNPTAFYLCASRPQGDYGYTFGSGTRLTVV.

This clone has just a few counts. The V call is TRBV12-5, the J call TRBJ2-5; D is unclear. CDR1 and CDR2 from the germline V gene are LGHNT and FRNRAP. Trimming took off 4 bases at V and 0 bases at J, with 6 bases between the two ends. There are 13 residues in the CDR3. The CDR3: CASGSPNQETQYF. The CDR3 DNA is TGTGCTAGTGGTTCCCCAAACCAAGAGACCCAGTACTTC.

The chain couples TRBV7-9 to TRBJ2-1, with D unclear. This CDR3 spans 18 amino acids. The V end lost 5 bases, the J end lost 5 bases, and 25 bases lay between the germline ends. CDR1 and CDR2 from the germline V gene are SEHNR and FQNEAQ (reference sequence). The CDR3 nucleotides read TGTGCCAGCAGCCCCACAGCGTCCCCCTTGGAACCCGACAATGAGCAGTTCTTC. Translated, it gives CASSPTASPLEPDNEQFF.

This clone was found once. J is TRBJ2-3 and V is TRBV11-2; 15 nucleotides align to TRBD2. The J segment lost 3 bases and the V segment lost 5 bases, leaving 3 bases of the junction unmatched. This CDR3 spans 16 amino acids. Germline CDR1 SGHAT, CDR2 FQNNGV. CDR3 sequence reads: CASSKGLAGGTDTQYF. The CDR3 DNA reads TGTGCCAGCAGCAAGGGACTAGCGGGGGGAACAGATACGCAGTATTTT. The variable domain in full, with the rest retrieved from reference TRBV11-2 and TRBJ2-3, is EAGVAQSPRYKIIEKRQSVAFWCNPISGHATLYWYQQILGQGPKLLIQFQNNGVVDDSQLPKDRFSAERLKGVDSTLKIQPAKLEDSAVYLCASSKGLAGGTDTQYFGPGTRLTVL.

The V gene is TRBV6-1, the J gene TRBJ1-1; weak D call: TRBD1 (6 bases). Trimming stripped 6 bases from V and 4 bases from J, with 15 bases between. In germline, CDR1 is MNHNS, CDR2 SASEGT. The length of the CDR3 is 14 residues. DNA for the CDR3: TGTGCCAGCAGGGCTGGACAGTTTCCCACTGAAGCTTTCTTT. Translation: CASRAGQFPTEAFF.

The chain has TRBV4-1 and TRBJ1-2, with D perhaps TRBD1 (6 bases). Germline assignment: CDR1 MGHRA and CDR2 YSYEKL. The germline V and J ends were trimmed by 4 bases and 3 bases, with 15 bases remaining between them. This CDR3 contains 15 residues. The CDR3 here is CASSLTGAEDYGYTF. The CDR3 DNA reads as TGCGCCAGCAGCCTAACGGGGGCTGAGGACTATGGCTACACCTTC.

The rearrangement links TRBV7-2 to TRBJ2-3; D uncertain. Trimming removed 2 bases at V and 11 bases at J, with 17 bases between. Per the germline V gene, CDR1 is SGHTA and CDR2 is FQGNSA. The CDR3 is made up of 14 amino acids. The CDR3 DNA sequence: TGTGCCAGCAGCTTATTGGCCCCTCGCGTCGGGCAGTATTTT. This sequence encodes CASSLLAPRVGQYF.

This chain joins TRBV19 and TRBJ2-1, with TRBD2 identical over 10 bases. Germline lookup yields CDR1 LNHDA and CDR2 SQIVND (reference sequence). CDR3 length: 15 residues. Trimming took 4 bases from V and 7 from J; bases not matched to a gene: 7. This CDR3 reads CASSTLAGVWNEQFF. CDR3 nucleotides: TGTGCCAGTAGTACGCTAGCGGGAGTCTGGAATGAGCAGTTCTTC. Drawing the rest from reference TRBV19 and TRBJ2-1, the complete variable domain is DGGITQSPKYLFRKEGQNVTLSCEQNLNHDAMYWYRQDPGQGLRLIYYSQIVNDFQKGDIAEGYSVSREKKESFPLTVTSAQKNPTAFYLCASSTLAGVWNEQFFGPGTRLTVL.

The CDR3 loop is CASSGPRTDNSPLHF. The CDR3 DNA sequence: TGTGCCAGCAGCGGCCCCCGGACCGATAATTCACCCCTCCACTTT. The chain couples TRBV7-9 to TRBJ1-6, with no clear D. This CDR3 comprises 15 residues. Trimming removed 5 bases at V and 5 bases at J, with 13 bases between. Germline CDR1 reads SEHNR; CDR2 reads FQNEAQ (reference sequence). Full variable domain (remainder filled in from reference TRBV7-9 and TRBJ1-6): DTGVSQNPRHKITKRGQNVTFRCDPISEHNRLYWYRQTLGQGPEFLTYFQNEAQLEKSRLLSDRFSAERPKGSFSTLEIQRTEQGDSAMYLCASSGPRTDNSPLHFGNGTRLTVT.

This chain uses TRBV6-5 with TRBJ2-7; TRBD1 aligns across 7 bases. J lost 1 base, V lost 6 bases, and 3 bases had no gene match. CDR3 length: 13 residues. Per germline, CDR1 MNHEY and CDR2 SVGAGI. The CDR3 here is CASRPGGSYEQYF. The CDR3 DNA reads TGTGCCAGCAGGCCAGGGGGTTCCTACGAGCAGTACTTC.

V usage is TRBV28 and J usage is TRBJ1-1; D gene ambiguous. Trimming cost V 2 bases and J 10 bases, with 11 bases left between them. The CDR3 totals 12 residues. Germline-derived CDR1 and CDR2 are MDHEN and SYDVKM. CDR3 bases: TGTGCCAGCAGTTTACCCAACGCTATAGCTTTCTTT. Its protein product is CASSLPNAIAFF.

The CDR3 nucleotides read TGTGCCAGCAGCTTAGGGTCTCCGGGGAACACCATATATTTT. It is translated as CASSLGSPGNTIYF. The rearrangement uses TRBV11-2 and TRBJ1-3; D unclear. This CDR3 has 14 residues. Trimming left V 1 base short and J 7 bases short, with 11 bases between. CDR1 is SGHAT and CDR2 is FQNNGV in the germline V gene.

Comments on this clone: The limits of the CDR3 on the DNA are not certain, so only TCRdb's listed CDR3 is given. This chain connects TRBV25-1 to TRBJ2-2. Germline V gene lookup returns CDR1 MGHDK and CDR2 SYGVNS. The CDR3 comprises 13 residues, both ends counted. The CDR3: CASSSFGAGELFF.

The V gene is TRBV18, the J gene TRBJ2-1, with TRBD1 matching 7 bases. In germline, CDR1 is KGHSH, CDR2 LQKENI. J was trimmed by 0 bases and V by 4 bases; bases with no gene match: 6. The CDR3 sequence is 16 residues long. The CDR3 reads CASSLGTGVSYNEQFF. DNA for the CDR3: TGTGCCAGCTCACTAGGAACAGGGGTCTCCTACAATGAGCAGTTCTTC.

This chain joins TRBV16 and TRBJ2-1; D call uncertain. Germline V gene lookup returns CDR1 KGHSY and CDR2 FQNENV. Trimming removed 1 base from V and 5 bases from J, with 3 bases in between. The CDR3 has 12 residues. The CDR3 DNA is TGTGCCAGCAGCCAATGGGACAATGAGCAGTTCTTC. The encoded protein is CASSQWDNEQFF.

The CDR3, as DNA: TGTGCCAGCAGCCCCTCTGGCGGTTTCTCTGGAAACACCATATATTTT. It specifies CASSPSGGFSGNTIYF. The rearrangement links TRBV9 to TRBJ1-3; no clear D gene. V gave up 4 bases and J gave up 0 bases, with 14 bases separating them. This CDR3 has 16 amino acids. In germline, CDR1 is SGDLS, CDR2 YYNGEE.